The clone carrying this T cell receptor beta chain was recorded at least ten times. Antigen: not known. Library preparation (for TCRbeta) was performed with unique molecular identifiers. Using its own MiXCR run on the PCR reads, TCRdb lists one record per CDR3 protein. Here the sample spans approximately 500,000 distinct CDR3 sequences, under 12% being singletons. The data originate from a study of T-cell reconstitution after alpha-beta-depleted transplantation in children. Study results and limitations: Several hundred expanded graft clones reportedly were the source of alpha-beta T cells about two months after transplant. At the one-year point after transplant, T-cell counts and TCRbeta diversity were found to come mostly from T cells that had been newly produced. After transplant, high TCRbeta diversity at day 60 in some patients arose from surviving recipient T cells and thymic progenitors.

The sample here was PBMCs, taken before TCRalphabeta/CD19-depleted stem cell transplant. The receptor's source is a child aged 2-15 years with inherited bone marrow failure, due to receive a stem cell transplant.

The CDR3 bases are TGTGCCAGCAGCTTATCCGACGGGTGGGGATCTAGCACAGATACGCAGTATTTT. Translating it yields CASSLSDGWGSSTDTQYF. The V call is TRBV11-2, the J call TRBJ2-3, with D uncertain. CDR3 length: 18 residues. CDR1 SGHAT and CDR2 FQNNGV come from the germline V gene. V lost 2 bases, J lost 0 bases, and 18 bases lay in between.